This T cell receptor (beta chain) was obtained from a study of shared clonotypes between healthy human individuals. General observations from the study: Only a few donors were included, so the genetic and exposure-history diversity represented was limited.

Remarks on this clone: Its antigen is as yet unknown.

Germline values: CDR1 SNHLY, CDR2 FYNNEI. The V and J ends lost 7 bases and 7 bases, in that order; junction bases with no gene match: 8. There are 15 residues in the CDR3. Using approximately 190 ng DNA, about 30,000 T cell genomes, the sorted-subset replicate PCRs were run. Produced via immunoSEQ multiplex PCR; TCRdb's table is partial and in-frame only. The table records about 2,500,000 clones, just over 90% of them present only once. The sample taken for sequencing was naive CD4+ T cells sorted from blood. The subset was: CD45RA+ positively selected. This TCR was recovered from a man between 18 and 35 years old in good health. The J gene is TRBJ2-5, the V gene TRBV2; TRBD2 matches 14 bases. CDR3 nucleotides: TGTGCCAGCACCTCGACTAGCGGGGGGGCCGGGACCCAGTACTTC. Its protein product is CASTSTSGGAGTQYF.